Presented here are 23 T cell receptor beta chains from one specimen sequenced in a study of shared clonotypes between healthy human individuals. CD45RO-negative cells were positively selected for CCR7, leaving out terminally differentiated effector memory CD45RA+ cells. The table came from immunoSEQ multiplex PCR; TCRdb's copy has only in-frame clones and leaves some out. This sample has hundreds of thousands of clones; 80% to 95% occur once, and the top ten carry approximately 25%. Sequencing input: naive CD8+ T cells sorted from blood. These receptors came from a man aged 25 to 40 in good health.

The CDR3 sequence is CASSLSVNEKLFF. CDR3 coding DNA: TGTGCCAGCAGTTTATCGGTTAATGAAAAACTGTTTTTT. V gene TRBV27 combines with J gene TRBJ1-4; D not resolved. This CDR3 region has 13 residues. The germline CDR1 and CDR2 sequences are MNHEY and SMNVEV (reference sequence). V lost 0 bases and J 4 bases, leaving 3 bases between the germline ends.

V gene TRBV7-9 combines with J gene TRBJ1-5; 7 positions match TRBD1. Germline V lookup: CDR1 SEHNR, CDR2 FQNEAQ (reference sequence). The CDR3 is made up of 16 amino acids. The trim removed 1 base at V and 7 bases at J, leaving 10 bases unmatched. The CDR3 spells CASSLDEGGFVQPQHF. In DNA, the CDR3 is TGTGCCAGCAGCTTAGATGAAGGGGGCTTTGTCCAGCCCCAGCATTTT. The complete variable domain, with remaining parts taken from reference TRBV7-9 and TRBJ1-5, reads DTGVSQNPRHKITKRGQNVTFRCDPISEHNRLYWYRQTLGQGPEFLTYFQNEAQLEKSRLLSDRFSAERPKGSFSTLEIQRTEQGDSAMYLCASSLDEGGFVQPQHFGDGTRLSIL.

This chain uses TRBV9 with TRBJ2-1; tentatively, D is TRBD2 (5 bases). Germline V lookup: CDR1 SGDLS, CDR2 YYNGEE. Trimming removed 3 bases from V and 0 bases from J, with 10 bases in between. The CDR3 is made up of 15 amino acids. CDR3 nucleotides: TGTGCCAGCAGCGGGCGGGCAAGCTCCTACAATGAGCAGTTCTTC. This gives the protein CASSGRASSYNEQFF.

This chain connects TRBV7-9 to TRBJ2-7; no firm D call. CDR1 is SEHNR and CDR2 is FQNEAQ in the germline V gene (reference sequence). This CDR3 has 11 residues. Between the trimmed V and J ends, which lost 3 bases and 6 bases, there was a span of 6 bases. CDR3 nucleotides: TGTGCCAGCAGCTTTGGGCGCGAGCAGTACTTC. Residues: CASSFGREQYF.

The genes are TRBV7-7 and TRBJ2-1; 12 bases align to TRBD2. Germline loops: CDR1 SSHAT, CDR2 FNYEAQ (reference sequence). V lost 5 bases to trimming and J lost 6 bases; unmatched junction nucleotides: 2. The CDR3 contains 14 residues. The CDR3 loop reads CASSRTSGTNEQFF. Written as DNA, the CDR3 is TGTGCCAGCAGCAGGACTAGCGGGACCAATGAGCAGTTCTTC.

This chain joins TRBV27 and TRBJ2-7; TRBD1 might be the D (6 bases). Germline-derived CDR1 and CDR2 are MNHEY and SMNVEV (reference sequence). V was clipped by 2 bases and J by 1 base, with 9 bases between them. The CDR3 runs to 14 residues. The CDR3 loop reads CASSLGQNSYEQYF. CDR3 bases: TGTGCCAGCAGTTTAGGACAGAATTCCTACGAGCAGTACTTC.

The J gene is TRBJ1-1, the V gene TRBV7-9, with unresolved D. Germline assignment: CDR1 SEHNR and CDR2 FQNEAQ (reference sequence). Deletions cut 5 bases from V and 2 bases from J, with 9 bases between. The CDR3 contains 13 residues. This chain's CDR3 is CASSADLNTEAFF. DNA of the CDR3: TGTGCCAGCAGCGCGGACTTAAACACTGAAGCTTTCTTT.

The chain has TRBV6-5 and TRBJ1-3; D call uncertain. Trimming shortened V by 2 bases and J by 0 bases, and 8 bases separated the two germline ends. The CDR3 has 15 amino acids. The germline gives CDR1 MNHEY, CDR2 SVGAGI. CDR3 sequence (DNA): TGTGCCAGCAGTTACAACGGACTCTCTGGAAACACCATATATTTT. Its translation is CASSYNGLSGNTIYF.

The chain links TRBV7-9 to TRBJ2-7; 8 bases match TRBD1. From germline, CDR1 is SEHNR and CDR2 FQNEAQ (reference sequence). CDR3 length equals 16 residues. The V segment lost 4 bases and the J segment 12 bases; nucleotides outside the gene matches: 20. The CDR3 DNA sequence: TGTGCCAGCAGCTCCCCGCTCCCCCCCCAGGGGGCTGGGCTGTACTTC. This sequence encodes CASSSPLPPQGAGLYF.

This rearrangement joins TRBV7-2 to TRBJ1-2; tentative D call: TRBD1 (6 bases). CDR3 length: 13 amino acids. V was cut by 5 bases and J by 2 bases, with 9 bases left in between. Germline loops: CDR1 SGHTA, CDR2 FQGNSA. In DNA, the CDR3 is TGTGCCAGCAGCCGGACAGAAAACTATGGCTACACCTTC. Its translation: CASSRTENYGYTF.

CDR3 DNA sequence: TGCAGCGTTGACAGGGATCCAACTCGGAATGAAAAACTGTTTTTT. Translating gives CSVDRDPTRNEKLFF. The rearrangement uses TRBV29-1 and TRBJ1-4; TRBD1 is a possible D gene (5 bases). This CDR3 region has 15 residues. Deletions cut 3 bases from V and 5 bases from J, with 16 bases between. Germline assignment: CDR1 SQVTM and CDR2 ANQGSEA.

V and J are TRBV27 and TRBJ2-7, with 11 bases aligning to TRBD2. J lost 7 bases, V lost 4 bases, and 9 bases had no gene match. CDR1 and CDR2 from the germline V gene are MNHEY and SMNVEV (reference sequence). CDR3 size: 15 residues. In DNA, the CDR3 is TGTGCCAGCAGTTCCGAACTAGCGGGAGCCTCTGAGCAGTACTTC. Its protein product is CASSSELAGASEQYF.

The genes are TRBV19 and TRBJ2-1, with TRBD1 identical over 9 bases. With V trimmed by 5 bases and J by 5 bases, 4 bases remained unmatched. The germline V gene has CDR1 LNHDA and CDR2 SQIVND (reference sequence). The CDR3 runs 14 residues. CDR3 DNA sequence: TGTGCCAGTAGTCTAGGGACAGGGAACAATGAGCAGTTCTTC. This codes for CASSLGTGNNEQFF.

The rearrangement uses TRBV10-3 and TRBJ2-2; TRBD2 is a possible D gene (6 bases). V was cut by 6 bases and J by 0 bases, with 11 bases left in between. CDR1 ENHRY and CDR2 SYGVKD come from the germline V gene. The CDR3 is 15 amino acids. CDR3 in DNA: TGTGCCATCAGGTCTAGCGTAACGAACACCGGGGAGCTGTTTTTT. It encodes CAIRSSVTNTGELFF.

The chain carries TRBV6-5 and TRBJ1-5, with D maybe TRBD1 (5 bases). This CDR3 region has 15 residues. V was cut by 4 bases and J by 2 bases, with 12 bases left in between. The germline CDR1 and CDR2 sequences are MNHEY and SVGAGI. The CDR3 loop is CASSSTPGGNQPQHF. The CDR3 DNA is TGTGCCAGCAGTTCTACCCCGGGGGGCAATCAGCCCCAGCATTTT.

V is TRBV5-4 and J is TRBJ1-4, with D perhaps matching TRBD1 (6 bases). Germline CDR1 reads SGHNT; CDR2 reads YYREEE (reference sequence). V lost 1 base and J 8 bases, leaving 21 bases between the germline ends. This CDR3 is built from 17 residues. CDR3 sequence: CASSLSYGTQTGEKLFF. CDR3 in DNA: TGTGCCAGCAGCTTGAGCTATGGGACACAAACGGGCGAAAAACTGTTTTTT.

The CDR3 protein is CASSMEVGAPDTQYF. CDR3 DNA sequence: TGTGCCAGTAGTATGGAAGTGGGAGCGCCAGATACGCAGTATTTT. V gene TRBV19 combines with J gene TRBJ2-3, with D possibly matching TRBD2 (5 bases). This CDR3 has 15 amino acids. The V end was cut by 3 bases, the J end by 4 bases, with 14 bases between. Germline values: CDR1 LNHDA, CDR2 SQIVND (reference sequence).

V is TRBV25-1 and J is TRBJ2-5; D is unresolved. The germline V gene has CDR1 MGHDK and CDR2 SYGVNS. The CDR3 covers 18 residues. Trimming cost V 0 bases and J 2 bases, with 19 bases left between them. The CDR3 is CASSEYRLGQLPQETQYF. The CDR3 region has the DNA TGTGCCAGCAGTGAATATCGTCTGGGTCAGCTCCCGCAAGAGACCCAGTACTTC.

In its sample, this clone was seen once. V and J are TRBV2 and TRBJ2-7, with 9 bases lining up with TRBD1. This CDR3 has 15 residues. The junction had 7 bases not matched to a gene; V was cut back by 3 bases and J by 4 bases. The germline V gene has CDR1 SNHLY and CDR2 FYNNEI. CDR3 sequence: CASSEPGTGMYEQYF. DNA of the CDR3: TGTGCCAGCAGTGAGCCCGGGACAGGGATGTACGAGCAGTACTTC.

This clone was found a few times. The sample holds other DNA sequences that translate to the same CDR3. The chain employs TRBV27 and TRBJ2-3; the D is unclear. The CDR3 spans 12 residues. Between the trimmed V and J ends, which lost 2 bases and 5 bases, there was a span of 5 bases. Looked up from germline, CDR1 is MNHEY and CDR2 is SMNVEV (reference sequence). The CDR3 DNA reads as TGTGCCAGCAGTTTAAACGGAGATACGCAGTATTTT. This encodes CASSLNGDTQYF.

The chain links TRBV5-8 to TRBJ1-5; D unresolved. V dropped 1 base and J dropped 5 bases, with 16 bases sitting between them. The length of the CDR3 is 16 residues. The germline V gene encodes CDR1 SGHTS and CDR2 YDEGEE. CDR3 bases: TGTGCCAGCAGCTTGAGTGAGGATACCGAGGATCAGCCCCAGCATTTT. It specifies CASSLSEDTEDQPQHF.

The chain has TRBV5-4 and TRBJ2-1; unclear D gene. The CDR3 totals 16 residues. Germline CDR1 is SGHNT and CDR2 is YYREEE (reference sequence). Deletions cut 0 bases from V and 5 bases from J, with 15 bases between. The CDR3 region has the DNA TGTGCCAGCAGCTTGGCGCTGGGGTGGGCCAACAATGAGCAGTTCTTC. Protein product: CASSLALGWANNEQFF.

V usage is TRBV5-5 and J usage is TRBJ2-2; D is uncertain. V was cut by 0 bases and J by 6 bases, with 3 bases left in between. This CDR3 comprises 12 residues. Germline V gene sequence: CDR1 SGHKS, CDR2 YYEKEE (reference sequence). The CDR3 loop is CASSLGSGELFF. The CDR3 DNA sequence: TGTGCCAGCAGCTTGGGGTCCGGGGAGCTGTTTTTT.